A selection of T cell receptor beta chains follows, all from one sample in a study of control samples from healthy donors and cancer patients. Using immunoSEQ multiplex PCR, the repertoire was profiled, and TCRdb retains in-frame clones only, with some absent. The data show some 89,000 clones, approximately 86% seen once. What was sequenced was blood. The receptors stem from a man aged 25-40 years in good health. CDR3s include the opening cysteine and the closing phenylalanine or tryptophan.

CDR3: CASSLANIGSGANVLTF; J: TRBJ2-6; V: TRBV7-6
CDR3: CASSVGLSLNTGELFF; J: TRBJ2-2; V: TRBV9
CDR3: CASSLAGRAYEQYF; J: TRBJ2-7; V: TRBV7-9
CDR3: CASRASGSGANVLTF; J: TRBJ2-6; V: TRBV6-5
CDR3: CASSIRGAGQNTEAFF; J: TRBJ1-1; V: TRBV5-1
CDR3: CATSDRRQGNTGELFF; J: TRBJ2-2; V: TRBV24-1
CDR3: CASSYLQGSGNTIYF; J: TRBJ1-3; V: TRBV6-5
CDR3: CASSLEGERAYNEQFF; J: TRBJ2-1; V: TRBV5-1
CDR3: CASSRSMGAPEAFF; J: TRBJ1-1; V: TRBV4-1
CDR3: CASSLGYAGGPIGNEQFF; J: TRBJ2-1; V: TRBV11-3
CDR3: CASSLFGTHYGYTF; J: TRBJ1-2; V: TRBV27
CDR3: CASSSGMAGNTQYF; J: TRBJ2-3; V: TRBV7-2
CDR3: CASSFGTEAFF; J: TRBJ1-1; V: TRBV7-2
CDR3: CASSPGTGGEQYF; J: TRBJ2-7; V: TRBV9
CDR3: CASSLEASGGYEQYF; J: TRBJ2-7; V: TRBV5-4